This T cell receptor (beta chain) came from a study of cytomegalovirus exposure and HLA in healthy donors. Here immunoSEQ multiplex PCR was the method, and the copy in TCRdb shows in-frame clones only, minus some. The sample records roughly 220,000 clones, 75% to 95% being singletons. Study findings and constraints: Within the 100 to 150 validation repertoires, first-cohort TCR clusters tended to co-occur, according to a later analysis.

Worth noting for this clone: Its antigen is undetermined.

A roughly 120-subject validation cohort, separate from the approximately 690-subject first cohort, supplied the donors. Germline V gene sequence: CDR1 SGHNT, CDR2 YYREEE (reference sequence). The CDR3 consists of 16 residues. With V trimmed by 4 bases and J by 1 base, 4 bases remained unmatched. The J gene is TRBJ2-5, the V gene TRBV5-4; TRBD2 matches at 13 bases. Sequenced material: PBMCs. The clonotype was recovered from a woman under 30 in good health and CMV-seronegative. DNA for the CDR3: TGTGCCAGCAGCCCGCGACTAGCGGGAGGCCAAGAGACCCAGTACTTC. It is translated as CASSPRLAGGQETQYF.